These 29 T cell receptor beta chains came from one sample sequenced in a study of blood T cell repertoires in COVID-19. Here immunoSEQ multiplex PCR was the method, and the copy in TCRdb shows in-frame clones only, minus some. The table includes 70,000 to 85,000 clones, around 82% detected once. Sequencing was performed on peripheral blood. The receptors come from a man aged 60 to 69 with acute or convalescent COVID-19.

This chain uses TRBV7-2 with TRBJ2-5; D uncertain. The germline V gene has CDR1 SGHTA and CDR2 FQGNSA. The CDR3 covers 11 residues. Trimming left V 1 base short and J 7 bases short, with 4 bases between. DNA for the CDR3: TGTGCCAGCAGCTTAGGCGGGACCCAGTACTTC. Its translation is CASSLGGTQYF.

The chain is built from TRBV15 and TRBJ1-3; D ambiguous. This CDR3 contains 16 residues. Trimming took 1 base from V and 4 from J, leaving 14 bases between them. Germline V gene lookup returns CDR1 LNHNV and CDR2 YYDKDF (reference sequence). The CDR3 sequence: CATSRGALEMGNTIYF. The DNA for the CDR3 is TGTGCCACCAGCAGAGGGGCACTCGAGATGGGAAACACCATATATTTT.

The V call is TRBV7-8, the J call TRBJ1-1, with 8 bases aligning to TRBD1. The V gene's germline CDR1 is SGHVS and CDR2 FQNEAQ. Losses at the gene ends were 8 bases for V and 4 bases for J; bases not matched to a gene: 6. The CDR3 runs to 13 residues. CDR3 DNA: TGTGCCAGCCAACTACAGGGGGGCACTGAAGCTTTCTTT. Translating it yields CASQLQGGTEAFF.

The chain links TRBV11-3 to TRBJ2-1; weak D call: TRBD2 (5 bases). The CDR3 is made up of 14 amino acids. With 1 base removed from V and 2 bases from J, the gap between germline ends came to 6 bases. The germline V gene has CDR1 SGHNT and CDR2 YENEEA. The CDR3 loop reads CASSLGRAYNEQFF. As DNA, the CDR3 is TGTGCCAGCAGCTTAGGGCGGGCCTACAATGAGCAGTTCTTC.

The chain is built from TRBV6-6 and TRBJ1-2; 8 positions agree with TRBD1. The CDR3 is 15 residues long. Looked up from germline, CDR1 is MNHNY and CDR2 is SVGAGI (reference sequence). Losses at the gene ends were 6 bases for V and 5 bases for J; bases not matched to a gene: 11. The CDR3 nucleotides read TGTGCCAGCAGCTCCAGCCGGACAGGGCCGTATGGCTACACCTTC. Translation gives CASSSSRTGPYGYTF.

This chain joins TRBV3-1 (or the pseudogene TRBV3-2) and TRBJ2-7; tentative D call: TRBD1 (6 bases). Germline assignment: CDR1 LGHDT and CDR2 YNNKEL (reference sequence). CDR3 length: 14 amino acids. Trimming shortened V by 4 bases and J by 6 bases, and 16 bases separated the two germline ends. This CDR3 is CASSLREGGGEQYF. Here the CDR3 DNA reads TGTGCCAGCAGCCTCCGGGAAGGGGGTGGCGAGCAGTACTTC.

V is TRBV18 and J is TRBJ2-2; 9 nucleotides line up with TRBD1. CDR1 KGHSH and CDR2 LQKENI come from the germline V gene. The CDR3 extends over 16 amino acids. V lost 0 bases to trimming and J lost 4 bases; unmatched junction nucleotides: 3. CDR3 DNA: TGTGCCAGCTCACCACCGGGACAGGGAGGCACCGGGGAGCTGTTTTTT. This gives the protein CASSPPGQGGTGELFF.

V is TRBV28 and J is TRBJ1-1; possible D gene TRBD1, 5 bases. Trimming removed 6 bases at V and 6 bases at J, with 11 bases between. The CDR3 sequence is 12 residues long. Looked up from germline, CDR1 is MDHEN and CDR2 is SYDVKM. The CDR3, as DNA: TGTGCCAGCAGCAATCAGGGTGCTGAAGCTTTCTTT. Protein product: CASSNQGAEAFF.

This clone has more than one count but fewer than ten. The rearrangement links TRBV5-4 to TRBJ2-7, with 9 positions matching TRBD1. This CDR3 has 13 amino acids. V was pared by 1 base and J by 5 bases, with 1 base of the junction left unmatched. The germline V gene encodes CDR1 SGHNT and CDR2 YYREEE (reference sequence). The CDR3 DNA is TGTGCCAGCAGCTTGAACAGGGGGCACGAGCAGTACTTC. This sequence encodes CASSLNRGHEQYF.

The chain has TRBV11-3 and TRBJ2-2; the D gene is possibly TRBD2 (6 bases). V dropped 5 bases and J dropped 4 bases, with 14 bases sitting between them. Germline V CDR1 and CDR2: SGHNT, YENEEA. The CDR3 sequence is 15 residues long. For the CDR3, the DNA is TGTGCCAGCAGCCCTAACGGACTAAGCACCGGGGAGCTGTTTTTT. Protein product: CASSPNGLSTGELFF.

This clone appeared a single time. The CDR3 spells CASSGGAGELFF. Here the CDR3 DNA reads TGTGCCAGCAGCGGGGGGGCCGGGGAGCTGTTTTTT. This chain joins TRBV7-2 and TRBJ2-2, with 7 positions matching TRBD2. Germline V gives CDR1 SGHTA, CDR2 FQGNSA. The J segment lost 6 bases and the V segment lost 5 bases, leaving 0 bases of the junction unmatched. This CDR3 spans 12 amino acids.

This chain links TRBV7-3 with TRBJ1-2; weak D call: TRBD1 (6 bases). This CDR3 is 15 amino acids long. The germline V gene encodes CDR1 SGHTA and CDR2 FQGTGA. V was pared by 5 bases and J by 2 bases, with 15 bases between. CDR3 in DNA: TGTGCCAGCAGCCTAATGACAGGTGCGAACTATGGCTACACCTTC. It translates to CASSLMTGANYGYTF.

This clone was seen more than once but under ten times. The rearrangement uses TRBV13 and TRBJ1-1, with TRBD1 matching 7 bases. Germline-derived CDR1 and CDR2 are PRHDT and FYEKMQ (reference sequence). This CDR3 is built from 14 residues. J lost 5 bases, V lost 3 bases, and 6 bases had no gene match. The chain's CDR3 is CASSLRSGGTEAFF. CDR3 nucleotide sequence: TGTGCCAGCAGCTTGCGATCAGGGGGGACTGAAGCTTTCTTT.

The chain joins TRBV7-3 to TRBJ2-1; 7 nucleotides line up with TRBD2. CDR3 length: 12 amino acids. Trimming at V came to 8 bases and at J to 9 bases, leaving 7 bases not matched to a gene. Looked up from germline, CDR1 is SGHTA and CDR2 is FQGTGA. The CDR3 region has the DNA TGTGCCAGCGGCGGCAGGGAGGGTGAGCAGTTCTTC. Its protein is CASGGREGEQFF.

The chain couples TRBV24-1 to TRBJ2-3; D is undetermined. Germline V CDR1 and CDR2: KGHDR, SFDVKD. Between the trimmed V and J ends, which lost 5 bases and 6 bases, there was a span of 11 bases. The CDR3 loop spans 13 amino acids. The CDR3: CATSAAGYDTQYF. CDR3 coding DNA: TGTGCCACCAGTGCAGCAGGATACGATACGCAGTATTTT.

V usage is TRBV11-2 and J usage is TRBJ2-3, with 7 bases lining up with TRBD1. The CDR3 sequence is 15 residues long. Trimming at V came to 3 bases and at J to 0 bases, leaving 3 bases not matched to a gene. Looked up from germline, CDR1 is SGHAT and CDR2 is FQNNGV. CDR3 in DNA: TGTGCCAGCAGCTTGACAGGGTTAAGCACAGATACGCAGTATTTT. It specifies CASSLTGLSTDTQYF.

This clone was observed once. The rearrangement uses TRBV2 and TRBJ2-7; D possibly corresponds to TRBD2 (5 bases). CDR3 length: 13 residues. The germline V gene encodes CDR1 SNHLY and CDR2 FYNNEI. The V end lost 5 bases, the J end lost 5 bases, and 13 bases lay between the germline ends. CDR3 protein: CASSSRGNDEQYF. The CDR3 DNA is TGTGCCAGCAGTTCCCGGGGAAACGACGAGCAGTACTTC.

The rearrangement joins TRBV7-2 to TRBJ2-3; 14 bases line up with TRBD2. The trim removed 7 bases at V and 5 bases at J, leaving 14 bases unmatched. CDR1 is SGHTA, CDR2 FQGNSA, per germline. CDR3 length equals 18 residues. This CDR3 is CASMAMMGLAGEGDTQYF. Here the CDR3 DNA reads TGTGCCAGCATGGCTATGATGGGACTAGCGGGAGAGGGAGATACGCAGTATTTT.

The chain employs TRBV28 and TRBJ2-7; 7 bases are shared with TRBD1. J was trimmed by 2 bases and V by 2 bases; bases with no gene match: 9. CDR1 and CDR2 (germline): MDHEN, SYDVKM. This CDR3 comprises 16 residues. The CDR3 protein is CASSLTSGQTAYEQYF. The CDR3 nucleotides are TGTGCCAGCAGTTTAACTTCGGGACAGACCGCCTACGAGCAGTACTTC.

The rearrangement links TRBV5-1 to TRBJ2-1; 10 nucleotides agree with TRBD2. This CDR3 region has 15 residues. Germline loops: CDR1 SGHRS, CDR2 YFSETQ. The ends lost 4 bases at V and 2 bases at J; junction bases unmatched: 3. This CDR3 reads CASSGLAGAYNEQFF. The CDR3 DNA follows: TGCGCCAGCAGCGGGCTAGCGGGAGCCTACAATGAGCAGTTCTTC. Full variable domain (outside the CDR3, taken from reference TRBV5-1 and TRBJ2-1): KAGVTQTPRYLIKTRGQQVTLSCSPISGHRSVSWYQQTPGQGLQFLFEYFSETQRNKGNFPGRFSGRQFSNSRSEMNVSTLELGDSALYLCASSGLAGAYNEQFFGPGTRLTVL.

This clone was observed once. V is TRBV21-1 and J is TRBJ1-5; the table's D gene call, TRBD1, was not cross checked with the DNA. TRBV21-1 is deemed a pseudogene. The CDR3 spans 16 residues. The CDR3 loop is CASSKRDRGLNQPQHF. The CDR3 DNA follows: TGTGCCAGCAGCAAAAGAGACAGGGGGCTTAATCAGCCCCAGCATTTT.

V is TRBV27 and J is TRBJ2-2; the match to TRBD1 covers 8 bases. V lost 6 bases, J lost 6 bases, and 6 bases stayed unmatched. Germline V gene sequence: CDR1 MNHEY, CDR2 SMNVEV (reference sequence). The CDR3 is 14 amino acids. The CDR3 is CASSLQGVAGELFF. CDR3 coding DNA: TGTGCCAGCAGCCTACAGGGGGTGGCCGGGGAGCTGTTTTTT.

CDR3 residues: CASNKDRGRAGELFF. Written as DNA, the CDR3 is TGTGCCAGCAACAAAGACAGGGGAAGGGCCGGGGAGCTGTTTTTT. The chain links TRBV9 to TRBJ2-2; 8 bases align to TRBD1. The germline CDR1 and CDR2 sequences are SGDLS and YYNGEE. After removal of 6 bases from V and 6 bases from J, the junction contained 10 bases not matched to a gene. The CDR3 loop spans 15 amino acids.

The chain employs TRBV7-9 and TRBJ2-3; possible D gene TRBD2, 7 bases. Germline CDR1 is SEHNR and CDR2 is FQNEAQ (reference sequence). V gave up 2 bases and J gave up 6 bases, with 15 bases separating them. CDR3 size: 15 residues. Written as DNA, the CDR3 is TGTGCCAGCAGCTTACGAGCGGGGCAGGGGGATACGCAGTATTTT. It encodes CASSLRAGQGDTQYF.

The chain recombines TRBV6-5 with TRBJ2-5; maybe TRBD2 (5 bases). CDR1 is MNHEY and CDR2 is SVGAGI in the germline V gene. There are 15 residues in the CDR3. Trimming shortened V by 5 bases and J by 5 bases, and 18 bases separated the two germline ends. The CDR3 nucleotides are TGTGCCAGCAGTCCCGGGAATATACCTTCGGAGACCCAGTACTTC. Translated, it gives CASSPGNIPSETQYF.

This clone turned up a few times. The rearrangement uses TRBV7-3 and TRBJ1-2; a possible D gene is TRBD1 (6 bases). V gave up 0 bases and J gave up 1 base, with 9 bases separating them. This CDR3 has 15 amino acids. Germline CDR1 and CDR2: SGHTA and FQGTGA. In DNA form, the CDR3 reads TGTGCCAGCAGCTTAACGGGGGCGGGTAACTATGGCTACACCTTC. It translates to CASSLTGAGNYGYTF.

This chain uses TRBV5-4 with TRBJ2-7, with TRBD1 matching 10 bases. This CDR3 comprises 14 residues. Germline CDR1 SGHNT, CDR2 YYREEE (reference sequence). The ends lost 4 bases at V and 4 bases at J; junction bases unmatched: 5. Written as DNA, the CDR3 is TGTGCCAGCAGCCTGGACAGGGGGAAATACGAGCAGTACTTC. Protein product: CASSLDRGKYEQYF.

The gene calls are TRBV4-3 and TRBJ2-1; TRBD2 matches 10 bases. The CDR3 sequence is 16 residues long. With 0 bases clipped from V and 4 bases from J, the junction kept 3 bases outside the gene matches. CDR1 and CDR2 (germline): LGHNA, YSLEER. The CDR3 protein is CASSQELLAGYNEQFF. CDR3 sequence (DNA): TGCGCCAGCAGCCAAGAGCTACTAGCGGGGTACAATGAGCAGTTCTTC.

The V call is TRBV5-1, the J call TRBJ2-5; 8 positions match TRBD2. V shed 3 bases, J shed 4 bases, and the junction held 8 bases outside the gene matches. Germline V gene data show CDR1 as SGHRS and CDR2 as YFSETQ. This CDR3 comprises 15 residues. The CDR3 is CASSSRAGVSETQYF. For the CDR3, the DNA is TGCGCCAGCAGCTCAAGAGCGGGAGTCTCAGAGACCCAGTACTTC.